The 28 T cell receptor beta chains below come from one sample, sequenced in a study of T-cell reconstitution after alpha-beta-depleted transplantation in children. TCRbeta library construction was performed incorporating unique molecular identifiers. TCRdb re-analysed the PCR reads in MiXCR, keeping a single row per CDR3 protein. The data show about 1,000,000 distinct CDR3 sequences, roughly 29% seen once. This material consisted of PBMCs, mostly from graft donor cells, taken 360 days after TCRalphabeta/CD19-depleted stem cell transplant. The receptors derive from a boy under three years old who had a stem cell transplant for SCID, so the T cells may come from the graft donor.

This clonotype was counted at least ten times. The junction differs from germline at one of its ends, possibly a read error. The gene calls are TRBV10-3 and TRBJ1-5; TRBD1 aligns across 11 bases. This CDR3 comprises 15 residues. Germline CDR1 and CDR2: ENHRY and SYGVKD. The CDR3 sequence is CAISDRTGGKQPQHF. CDR3 nucleotides: TGTGCCATCAGTGATCGGACAGGGGGCAAGCAGCCCCAGCATTTT.

The rearrangement uses TRBV5-1 and TRBJ2-1; D is unclear. Germline-derived CDR1 and CDR2 are SGHRS and YFSETQ. V was trimmed by 0 bases and J by 7 bases, leaving 2 bases between them. CDR3 size: 11 residues. CDR3 loop: CASSLENEQFF. DNA for the CDR3: TGCGCCAGCAGCTTGGAAAATGAGCAGTTCTTC.

The chain's CDR3 is CSVRTGAGTGELFF. The CDR3 DNA sequence: TGCAGCGTCCGAACAGGGGCCGGCACCGGGGAGCTGTTTTTT. The chain joins TRBV29-1 to TRBJ2-2; 7 nucleotides agree with TRBD1. Trimming cost V 6 bases and J 4 bases; bases outside gene matches: 8. This CDR3 is built from 14 residues. From germline, CDR1 is SQVTM and CDR2 ANQGSEA.

The chain uses TRBV9 and TRBJ2-1; D may be TRBD1 or TRBD2 (5 bases each). Germline CDR1 reads SGDLS; CDR2 reads YYNGEE. The V end lost 0 bases, the J end lost 5 bases, and 15 bases lay between the germline ends. The CDR3 spans 16 residues. Here the CDR3 reads CASSVAGSGAHNEQFF. CDR3 in DNA: TGTGCCAGCAGCGTAGCTGGGAGTGGGGCCCACAATGAGCAGTTCTTC.

This clonotype has more than one count but fewer than ten. J is TRBJ1-3 and V is TRBV12-3 or TRBV12-4, with D possibly matching TRBD1 (5 bases). Trimming pared 7 bases from V and 3 bases from J, leaving 19 bases between. CDR3 length equals 16 residues. In nucleotides, the CDR3 is TGTGCCAGCACCGTAGCCCAGGGAGGCCGTGGAAACACCATATATTTT. This sequence encodes CASTVAQGGRGNTIYF.

The rearrangement links TRBV12-3 or TRBV12-4 to TRBJ2-7, with D perhaps being TRBD1 or TRBD2 (6 bases each). V lost 1 base, J lost 2 bases, and 12 bases lay in between. This CDR3 spans 15 amino acids. The DNA of the CDR3 is TGTGCCAGCAGTTTAGACGCAAGGGGGGCCTACGAGCAGTACTTC. It encodes CASSLDARGAYEQYF.

The rearrangement joins TRBV5-4 to TRBJ1-5; D gene ambiguous. Per germline, CDR1 SGHNT and CDR2 YYREEE (reference sequence). V gave up 0 bases and J gave up 0 bases, with 10 bases separating them. The CDR3 sequence is 16 residues long. The CDR3 bases are TGTGCCAGCAGCTTGGGGTCCGTCCATAGCAATCAGCCCCAGCATTTT. It is translated as CASSLGSVHSNQPQHF. Drawing the rest from reference TRBV5-4 and TRBJ1-5, the complete variable domain is ETGVTQSPTHLIKTRGQQVTLRCSSQSGHNTVSWYQQALGQGPQFIFQYYREEENGRGNFPPRFSGLQFPNYSSELNVNALELDDSALYLCASSLGSVHSNQPQHFGDGTRLSIL.

This sequence joins TRBV15 and TRBJ2-5, with TRBD1 identical over 7 bases. Trimming at V came to 5 bases and at J to 1 base, leaving 7 bases not matched to a gene. This CDR3 is 15 amino acids long. Germline assignment: CDR1 LNHNV and CDR2 YYDKDF (reference sequence). CDR3 nucleotide sequence: TGTGCCACCAGCCGCAAACGACAGGGCCAAGAGACCCAGTACTTC. Translation: CATSRKRQGQETQYF.

The chain uses TRBV6-2 or TRBV6-3 and TRBJ1-4; a weak D match, TRBD1 (5 bases). Trimming took 7 bases from V and 3 from J, leaving 15 bases between them. This CDR3 contains 15 residues. In germline, CDR1 is MNHEY, CDR2 SVGEGT. CDR3 sequence (DNA): TGTGCCAGCAACAAAAATCGGGGACCTAATGAAAAACTGTTTTTT. Its protein product is CASNKNRGPNEKLFF.

The V and J genes are TRBV2 and TRBJ2-5; possibly TRBD2 for D (6 bases). V was trimmed by 6 bases and J by 2 bases, leaving 13 bases between them. Germline CDR1 SNHLY, CDR2 FYNNEI. The CDR3 sequence is 14 residues long. The CDR3 nucleotides read TGTGCCAGCAGGGAGGGACGGCGACAAGAGACCCAGTACTTC. This sequence encodes CASREGRRQETQYF.

The rearrangement joins TRBV7-2 to TRBJ2-4; a possible D gene is TRBD1 (6 bases). The V and J ends lost 2 bases and 0 bases respectively, with 17 bases between them. CDR1 and CDR2 from the germline V gene are SGHTA and FQGNSA. CDR3 size: 18 residues. The CDR3 sequence is CASSLTDSPILAKNIQYF. The CDR3 DNA sequence: TGTGCCAGCAGCTTAACGGACAGTCCGATACTAGCCAAAAACATTCAGTACTTC. The whole variable domain, filled in from reference TRBV7-2 and TRBJ2-4, reads GAGVSQSPSNKVTEKGKDVELRCDPISGHTALYWYRQSLGQGLEFLIYFQGNSAPDKSGLPSDRFSAERTGGSVSTLTIQRTQQEDSAVYLCASSLTDSPILAKNIQYFGAGTRLSVL.

This clonotype was counted only a few times. The chain joins TRBV6-2 or TRBV6-3 to TRBJ2-1; the D is unclear. The V gene's germline CDR1 is MNHEY and CDR2 SVGEGT. The CDR3 is 14 amino acids. V lost 8 bases, J lost 2 bases, and 13 bases lay in between. CDR3 sequence: CASRLTEPYNEQFF. The CDR3 nucleotides are TGTGCCAGCCGACTTACAGAACCCTACAATGAGCAGTTCTTC.

This rearrangement joins TRBV5-5 to TRBJ2-5; 8 bases align to TRBD2. Germline CDR1 and CDR2: SGHKS and YYEKEE (reference sequence). The V and J ends lost 4 bases and 5 bases, in that order; junction bases with no gene match: 13. CDR3 size: 16 residues. The CDR3 protein is CASSPAEEVAGETQYF. The CDR3, as DNA: TGTGCCAGCAGCCCCGCCGAGGAGGTAGCGGGGGAGACCCAGTACTTC.

As to this clonotype: One end of the junction varies from germline; a read error may be responsible. The rearrangement links TRBV7-2 to TRBJ2-3; 12 bases map to TRBD2. The germline V gene encodes CDR1 SGHTA and CDR2 FQGNSA. The CDR3 is made up of 17 amino acids. The CDR3 coding sequence is TGTGCCAGCAGCTTCCCTAGCGGGGGGGTTAGCACACATACGCAGTATTTT. Translating gives CASSFPSGGVSTHTQYF.

The rearrangement joins TRBV7-2 to TRBJ2-7, with D possibly matching TRBD2 (6 bases). V was clipped by 2 bases and J by 0 bases, with 14 bases between them. The CDR3 runs to 16 residues. The germline V gene encodes CDR1 SGHTA and CDR2 FQGNSA. The chain's CDR3 is CASSLRTTPSSYEQYF. DNA for the CDR3: TGTGCCAGCAGCTTAAGGACTACCCCGAGCTCCTACGAGCAGTACTTC.

This clonotype was found a few times. The chain employs TRBV4-1 and TRBJ2-7, with 9 bases fitting TRBD1. The V and J ends lost 3 bases and 3 bases, in that order; junction bases with no gene match: 6. This CDR3 comprises 15 residues. Germline V gene lookup returns CDR1 MGHRA and CDR2 YSYEKL. In nucleotides, the CDR3 is TGCGCCAGCAGCCACCACGGGACAGGGCTCTACGAGCAGTACTTC. The encoded protein is CASSHHGTGLYEQYF.

The rearrangement links TRBV9 to TRBJ2-2; D may be TRBD1 (5 bases). CDR1 is SGDLS and CDR2 is YYNGEE in the germline V gene. Trimming left V 3 bases short and J 5 bases short, with 14 bases between. The CDR3 is 15 amino acids. The CDR3 reads CASSAPGPRTGELFF. In DNA form, the CDR3 reads TGTGCCAGCAGCGCGCCAGGGCCCCGAACCGGGGAGCTGTTTTTT. Complete variable domain (other parts from reference TRBV9 and TRBJ2-2): DSGVTQTPKHLITATGQRVTLRCSPRSGDLSVYWYQQSLDQGLQFLIQYYNGEERAKGNILERFSAQQFPDLHSELNLSSLELGDSALYFCASSAPGPRTGELFFGEGSRLTVL.

The V and J genes are TRBV6-5 and TRBJ2-7, with TRBD2 identical over 8 bases. The CDR3 runs to 15 residues. Per the germline V gene, CDR1 is MNHEY and CDR2 is SVGAGI. The V and J ends lost 2 bases and 3 bases, in that order; junction bases with no gene match: 6. Here the CDR3 DNA reads TGTGCCAGCAGTTACGGAGTGCGGGGGGACTACGAGCAGTACTTC. Translation gives CASSYGVRGDYEQYF.

The chain is built from TRBV11-2 and TRBJ2-1; the match to TRBD2 covers 12 bases. The CDR3 is 18 residues long. From germline, CDR1 is SGHAT and CDR2 FQNNGV. Losses at the gene ends were 5 bases for V and 4 bases for J; bases not matched to a gene: 12. DNA for the CDR3: TGTGCCAGCAGCCAAAGGCTCCCGGGGACTAGCGGGTACAATGAGCAGTTCTTC. It yields the protein CASSQRLPGTSGYNEQFF.

The genes are TRBV20-1 and TRBJ2-2; 9 bases are shared with TRBD2. CDR3 length: 17 residues. V shed 1 base, J shed 0 bases, and the junction held 6 bases outside the gene matches. Looked up from germline, CDR1 is DFQATT and CDR2 is SNEGSKA (reference sequence). CDR3 sequence (DNA): TGCAGTGCTAGAGGGGTAGCGGGGGTTACGAACACCGGGGAGCTGTTTTTT. This sequence encodes CSARGVAGVTNTGELFF.

The chain links TRBV6-1 to TRBJ2-3; TRBD2 is a possible D gene (6 bases). Per germline, CDR1 MNHNS and CDR2 SASEGT. The ends were cut back, 6 bases at V and 5 bases at J, with 15 bases in the middle. The CDR3 runs to 14 residues. The CDR3 DNA reads as TGTGCCAGCAGCCTTGGGGGGTGGGGAGATACGCAGTATTTT. This encodes CASSLGGWGDTQYF.

This clonotype appeared a few times. The chain couples TRBV9 to TRBJ2-2, with D possibly being TRBD1 or TRBD2 (5 bases each). CDR1 is SGDLS and CDR2 is YYNGEE in the germline V gene. The CDR3 runs to 16 residues. Trimming removed 0 bases from V and 4 bases from J, with 13 bases in between. The DNA for the CDR3 is TGTGCCAGCAGCGTAGAAGTGACGAGGGGCACCGGGGAGCTGTTTTTT. This encodes CASSVEVTRGTGELFF.

The gene calls are TRBV11-1 and TRBJ2-5; possible D gene TRBD1, 6 bases. Trimming shortened V by 6 bases and J by 5 bases, and 10 bases separated the two germline ends. The germline V gene encodes CDR1 SGHAT and CDR2 FQDESV (reference sequence). The CDR3 runs 12 residues. The CDR3 coding sequence is TGTGCCAGCAGGCGTAGGGGGGAGACCCAGTACTTC. It translates to CASRRRGETQYF.

This clonotype was picked up a small number of times. V is TRBV3-1 and J is TRBJ2-5; no clear D. The CDR3 totals 15 residues. V lost 1 base to trimming and J lost 4 bases, with 13 bases between them. Germline-derived CDR1 and CDR2 are LGHDT and YNNKEL (reference sequence). CDR3 nucleotides: TGTGCCAGCAGCCAAGTGCCCGGTGGGCCAGAGACCCAGTACTTC. The encoded protein is CASSQVPGGPETQYF.

The table lists this clonotype with many counts. The CDR3 here is CASSVGGSGANVLTF. As DNA, the CDR3 is TGTGCCAGCAGCGTAGGCGGCTCTGGGGCCAACGTCCTGACTTTC. The V and J genes are TRBV9 and TRBJ2-6; D ambiguous. Germline V CDR1 and CDR2: SGDLS, YYNGEE. V lost 0 bases, J lost 0 bases, and 4 bases lay in between. The CDR3 consists of 15 residues.

The chain carries TRBV5-1 and TRBJ2-1, with D possibly being TRBD1 or TRBD2 (6 bases each). The CDR3 spans 16 residues. The germline gives CDR1 SGHRS, CDR2 YFSETQ. V lost 3 bases, J lost 1 base, and 14 bases lay in between. DNA of the CDR3: TGCGCCAGCAGCTACAGGGAAGGGGGGTCCTACAATGAGCAGTTCTTC. Its protein is CASSYREGGSYNEQFF.

This clonotype was observed a single time. The chain uses TRBV10-3 and TRBJ2-7, with D perhaps matching TRBD1 or TRBD2 (5 bases each). This CDR3 is built from 15 residues. V was clipped by 0 bases and J by 2 bases, with 11 bases between them. The germline V gene encodes CDR1 ENHRY and CDR2 SYGVKD. The CDR3 region is CAISESSGATYEQYF. The CDR3 DNA follows: TGTGCCATCAGTGAGTCGTCCGGGGCAACCTACGAGCAGTACTTC.

This clonotype was seen more than once but under ten times. This chain links TRBV7-8 with TRBJ2-7; D may match TRBD1 or TRBD2 (5 bases each). CDR1 is SGHVS, CDR2 FQNEAQ, per germline. The V gene lost 4 bases and the J gene lost 6 bases, with 22 bases spanning the gap. The length of the CDR3 is 16 residues. The CDR3 DNA reads TGTGCCAGCAGCTATGATCCCCGGGACCTGCTTTCCGAGCAGTACTTC. Amino acids: CASSYDPRDLLSEQYF.